This T cell receptor beta chain was sequenced during a study of shared clonotypes between healthy human individuals. Study summary: Donor ages ranged 18 to 49 years: a couple of women, a few men. The study's findings and limits: Clonotypes which were not shared had lower generation probabilities than clonotypes that all four donors shared.

Partitioning of CD4+ cells yielded a CD45RA+ naive subset and a CD45RA-negative memory subset. Sequencing was performed with immunoSEQ multiplex PCR; in TCRdb, only in-frame clones are kept and a portion is missing. The sample lists 2,500,000 or so clones; around 92% were seen once. Of note for this clone: What it binds is not known.

The CDR3 runs 16 residues. J was trimmed by 6 bases and V by 6 bases; bases with no gene match: 15. CDR1 is MDHEN and CDR2 is SYDVKM in the germline V gene. V is TRBV28 and J is TRBJ2-5; 8 bases line up with TRBD1. The sample comprised naive CD4+ T cells from PBMCs. The subset: CD45RA+ positively selected. This sequence was found in a man aged 18 to 29 in good health. Some clones in this sample may be carry-over from other donors' samples. The CDR3 is CASSGARTGRRKTQYF. In nucleotides, the CDR3 is TGTGCCAGCAGCGGAGCCCGGACAGGGAGAAGAAAGACCCAGTACTTC.